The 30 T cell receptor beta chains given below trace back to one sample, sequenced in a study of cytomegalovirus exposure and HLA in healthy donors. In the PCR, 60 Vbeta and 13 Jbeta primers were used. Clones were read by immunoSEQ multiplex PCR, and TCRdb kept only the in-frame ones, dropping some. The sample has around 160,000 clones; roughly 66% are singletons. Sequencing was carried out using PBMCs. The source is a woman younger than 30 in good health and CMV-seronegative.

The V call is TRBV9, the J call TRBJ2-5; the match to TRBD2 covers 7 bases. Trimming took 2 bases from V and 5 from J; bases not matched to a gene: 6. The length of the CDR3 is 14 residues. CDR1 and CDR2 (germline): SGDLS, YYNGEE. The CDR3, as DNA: TGTGCCAGCAGCGTCGGACTAGGACTGGAGACCCAGTACTTC. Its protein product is CASSVGLGLETQYF.

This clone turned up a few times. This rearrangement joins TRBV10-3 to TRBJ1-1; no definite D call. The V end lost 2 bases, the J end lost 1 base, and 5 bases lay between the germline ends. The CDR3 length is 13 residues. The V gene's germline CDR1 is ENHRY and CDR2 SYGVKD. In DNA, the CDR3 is TGTGCCATCAGTGAGAACAGGAACACTGAAGCTTTCTTT. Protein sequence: CAISENRNTEAFF.

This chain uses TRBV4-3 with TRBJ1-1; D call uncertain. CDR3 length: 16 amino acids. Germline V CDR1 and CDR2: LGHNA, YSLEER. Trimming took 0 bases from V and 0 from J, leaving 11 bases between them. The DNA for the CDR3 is TGCGCCAGCAGCCAAGATCTTGCGGGGATGAACACTGAAGCTTTCTTT. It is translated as CASSQDLAGMNTEAFF.

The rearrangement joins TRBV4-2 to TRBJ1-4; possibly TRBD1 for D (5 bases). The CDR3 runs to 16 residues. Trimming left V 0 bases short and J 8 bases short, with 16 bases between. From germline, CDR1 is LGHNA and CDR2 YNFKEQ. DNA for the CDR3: TGTGCCAGCAGCCAAGATCAGAGCAGGGTGGGCGAAAAACTGTTTTTT. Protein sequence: CASSQDQSRVGEKLFF.

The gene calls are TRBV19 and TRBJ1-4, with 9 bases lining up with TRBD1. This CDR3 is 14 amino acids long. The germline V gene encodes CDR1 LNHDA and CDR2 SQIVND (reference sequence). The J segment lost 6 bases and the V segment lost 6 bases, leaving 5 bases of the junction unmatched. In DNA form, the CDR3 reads TGTGCCAGTAGCCGAAGACAGGGGGATGAAAAACTGTTTTTT. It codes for CASSRRQGDEKLFF.

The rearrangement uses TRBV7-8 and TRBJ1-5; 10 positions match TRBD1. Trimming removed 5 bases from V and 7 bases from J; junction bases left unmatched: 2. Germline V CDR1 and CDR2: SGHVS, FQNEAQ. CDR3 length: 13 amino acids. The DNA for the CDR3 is TGTGCCAGCAGCCGGGACAGGGGACAGCCCCAGCATTTT. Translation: CASSRDRGQPQHF.

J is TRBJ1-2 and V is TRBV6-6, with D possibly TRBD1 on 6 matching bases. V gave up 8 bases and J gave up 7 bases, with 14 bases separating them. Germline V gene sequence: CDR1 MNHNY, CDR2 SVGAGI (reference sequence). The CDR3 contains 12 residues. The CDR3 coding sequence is TGTGCCAGCCGTCGGACAGACAGTGGCTACACCTTC. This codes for CASRRTDSGYTF.

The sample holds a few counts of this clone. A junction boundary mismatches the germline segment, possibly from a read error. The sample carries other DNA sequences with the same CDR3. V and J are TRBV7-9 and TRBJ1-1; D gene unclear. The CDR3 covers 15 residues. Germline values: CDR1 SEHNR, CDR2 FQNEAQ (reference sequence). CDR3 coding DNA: TGTGCCAGCAGCTTAGAGTGGGCAGAGAACACTGAAGCTTTCTTC. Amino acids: CASSLEWAENTEAFF.

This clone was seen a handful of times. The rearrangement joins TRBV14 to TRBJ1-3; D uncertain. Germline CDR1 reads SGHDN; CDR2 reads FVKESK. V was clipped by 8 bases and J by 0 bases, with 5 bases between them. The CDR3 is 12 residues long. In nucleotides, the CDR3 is TGTGCCAGCCGGGGCTCTGGAAACACCATATATTTT. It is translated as CASRGSGNTIYF.

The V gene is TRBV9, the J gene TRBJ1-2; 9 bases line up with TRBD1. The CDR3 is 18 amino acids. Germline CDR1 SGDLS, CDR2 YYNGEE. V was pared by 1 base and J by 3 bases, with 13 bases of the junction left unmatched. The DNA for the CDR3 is TGTGCCAGCAGCGTATCCCTCTTCACAGGGGGCGAAGACTATGGCTACACCTTC. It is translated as CASSVSLFTGGEDYGYTF. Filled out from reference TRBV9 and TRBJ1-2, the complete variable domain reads DSGVTQTPKHLITATGQRVTLRCSPRSGDLSVYWYQQSLDQGLQFLIQYYNGEERAKGNILERFSAQQFPDLHSELNLSSLELGDSALYFCASSVSLFTGGEDYGYTFGSGTRLTVV.

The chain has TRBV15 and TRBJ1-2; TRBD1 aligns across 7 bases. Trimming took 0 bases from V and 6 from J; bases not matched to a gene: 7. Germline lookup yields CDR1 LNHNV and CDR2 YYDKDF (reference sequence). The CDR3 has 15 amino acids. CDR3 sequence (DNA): TGTGCCACCAGCAGAGATAATGACAGGGAACATGGCTACACCTTC. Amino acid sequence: CATSRDNDREHGYTF.

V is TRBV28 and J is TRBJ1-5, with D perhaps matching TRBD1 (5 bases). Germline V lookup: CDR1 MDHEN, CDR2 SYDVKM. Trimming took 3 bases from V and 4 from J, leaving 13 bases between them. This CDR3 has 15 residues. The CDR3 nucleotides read TGTGCCAGCAGTTTGGTGGCGGGACGAAATCAGCCCCAGCATTTT. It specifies CASSLVAGRNQPQHF.

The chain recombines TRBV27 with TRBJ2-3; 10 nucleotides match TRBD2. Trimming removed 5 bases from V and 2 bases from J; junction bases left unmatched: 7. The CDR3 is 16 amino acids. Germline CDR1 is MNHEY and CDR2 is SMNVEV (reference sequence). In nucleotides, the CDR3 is TGTGCCAGCAGTCCCCTAGCGGGGGTCTACACAGATACGCAGTATTTT. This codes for CASSPLAGVYTDTQYF.

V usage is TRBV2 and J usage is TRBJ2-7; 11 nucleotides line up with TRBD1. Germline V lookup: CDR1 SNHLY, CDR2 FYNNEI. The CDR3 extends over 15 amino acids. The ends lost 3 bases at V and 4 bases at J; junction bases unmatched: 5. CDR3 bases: TGTGCCAGCAGTGAGGACAGGGGGCGCGGGTACGAGCAGTACTTC. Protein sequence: CASSEDRGRGYEQYF.

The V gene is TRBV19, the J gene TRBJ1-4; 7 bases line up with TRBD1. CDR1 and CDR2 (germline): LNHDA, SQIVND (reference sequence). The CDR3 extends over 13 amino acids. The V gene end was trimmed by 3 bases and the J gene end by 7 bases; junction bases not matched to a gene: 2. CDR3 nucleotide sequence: TGTGCCAGTAGTATTCGGGACAGTGAAAAACTGTTTTTT. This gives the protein CASSIRDSEKLFF.

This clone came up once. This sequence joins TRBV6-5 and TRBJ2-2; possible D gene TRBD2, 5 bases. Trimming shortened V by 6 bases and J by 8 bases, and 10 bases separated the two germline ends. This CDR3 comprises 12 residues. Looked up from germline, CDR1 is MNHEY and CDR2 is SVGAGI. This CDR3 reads CASRLRGGELFF. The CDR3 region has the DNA TGTGCCAGCAGACTCCGGGGAGGGGAGCTGTTTTTT.

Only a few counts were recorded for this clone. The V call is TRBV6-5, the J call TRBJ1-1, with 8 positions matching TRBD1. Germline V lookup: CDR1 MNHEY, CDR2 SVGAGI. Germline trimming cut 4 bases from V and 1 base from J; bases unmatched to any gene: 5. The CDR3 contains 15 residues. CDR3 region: CASSSLDRANTEAFF. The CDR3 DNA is TGTGCCAGCAGTTCCCTGGACAGGGCGAACACTGAAGCTTTCTTT.

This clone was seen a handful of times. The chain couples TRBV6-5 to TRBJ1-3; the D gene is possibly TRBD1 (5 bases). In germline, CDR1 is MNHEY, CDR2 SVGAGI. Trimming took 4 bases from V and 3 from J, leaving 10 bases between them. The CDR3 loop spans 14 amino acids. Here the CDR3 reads CASSSARDGNTIYF. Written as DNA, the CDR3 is TGTGCCAGCAGTTCAGCCAGGGATGGAAACACCATATATTTT.

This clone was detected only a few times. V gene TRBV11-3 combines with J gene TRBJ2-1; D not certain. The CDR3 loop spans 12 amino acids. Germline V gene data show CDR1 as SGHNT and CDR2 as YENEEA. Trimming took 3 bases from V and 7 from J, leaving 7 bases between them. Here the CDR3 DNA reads TGTGCCAGCAGCTTGAGGCAAAATGAGCAGTTCTTC. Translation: CASSLRQNEQFF.

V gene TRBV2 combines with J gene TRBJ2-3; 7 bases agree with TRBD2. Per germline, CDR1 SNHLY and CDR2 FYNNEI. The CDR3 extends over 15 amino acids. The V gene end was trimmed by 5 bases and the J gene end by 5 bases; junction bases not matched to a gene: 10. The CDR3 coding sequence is TGTGCCAGCAGTTTCGTGGGCGGGGGAAAAGATACGCAGTATTTT. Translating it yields CASSFVGGGKDTQYF.

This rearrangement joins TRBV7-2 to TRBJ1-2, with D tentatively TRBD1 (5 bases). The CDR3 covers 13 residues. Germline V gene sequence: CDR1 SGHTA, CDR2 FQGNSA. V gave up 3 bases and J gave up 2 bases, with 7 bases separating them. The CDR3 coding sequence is TGTGCCAGCAGCTTCGGGGGGAACTATGGCTACACCTTC. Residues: CASSFGGNYGYTF. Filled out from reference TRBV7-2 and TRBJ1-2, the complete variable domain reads GAGVSQSPSNKVTEKGKDVELRCDPISGHTALYWYRQSLGQGLEFLIYFQGNSAPDKSGLPSDRFSAERTGGSVSTLTIQRTQQEDSAVYLCASSFGGNYGYTFGSGTRLTVV.

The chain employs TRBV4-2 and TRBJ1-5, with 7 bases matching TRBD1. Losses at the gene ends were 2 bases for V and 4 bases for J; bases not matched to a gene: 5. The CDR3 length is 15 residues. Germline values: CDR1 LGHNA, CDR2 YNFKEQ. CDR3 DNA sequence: TGTGCCAGCAGCCAATCCGGGACAGATAATCAGCCCCAGCATTTT. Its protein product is CASSQSGTDNQPQHF.

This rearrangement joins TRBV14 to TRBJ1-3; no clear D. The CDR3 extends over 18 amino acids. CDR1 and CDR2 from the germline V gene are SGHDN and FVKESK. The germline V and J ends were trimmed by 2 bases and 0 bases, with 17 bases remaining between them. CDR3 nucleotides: TGTGCCAGCAGCCAAAACCCAACTGGACTGTCCTCTGGAAACACCATATATTTT. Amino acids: CASSQNPTGLSSGNTIYF.

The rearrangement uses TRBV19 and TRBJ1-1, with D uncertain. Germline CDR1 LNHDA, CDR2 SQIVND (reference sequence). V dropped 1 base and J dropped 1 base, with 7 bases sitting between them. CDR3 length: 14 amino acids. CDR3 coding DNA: TGTGCCAGTAGTATAGTCCGGGGGAACACTGAAGCTTTCTTT. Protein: CASSIVRGNTEAFF.

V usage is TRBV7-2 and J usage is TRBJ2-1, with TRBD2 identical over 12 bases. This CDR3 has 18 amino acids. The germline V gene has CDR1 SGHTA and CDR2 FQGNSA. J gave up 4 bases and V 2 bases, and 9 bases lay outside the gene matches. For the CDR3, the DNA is TGTGCCAGCAGCTTACTCCTAGCGGGAGGGCCGATTTACAATGAGCAGTTCTTC. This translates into CASSLLLAGGPIYNEQFF.

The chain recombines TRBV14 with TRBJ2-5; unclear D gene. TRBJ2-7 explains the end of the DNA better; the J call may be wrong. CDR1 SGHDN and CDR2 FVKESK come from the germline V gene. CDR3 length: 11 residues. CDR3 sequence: CASSQSYEQYF. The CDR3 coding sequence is TGTGCCAGCAGCCAATCCTACGAGCAGTACTTC.

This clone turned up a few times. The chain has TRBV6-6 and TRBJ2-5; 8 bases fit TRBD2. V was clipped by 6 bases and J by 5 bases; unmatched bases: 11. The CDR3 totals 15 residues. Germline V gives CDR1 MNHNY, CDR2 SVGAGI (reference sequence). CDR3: CASRTKRSGGETQYF. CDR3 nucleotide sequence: TGTGCCAGCAGAACCAAGCGGTCGGGGGGGGAGACCCAGTACTTC.

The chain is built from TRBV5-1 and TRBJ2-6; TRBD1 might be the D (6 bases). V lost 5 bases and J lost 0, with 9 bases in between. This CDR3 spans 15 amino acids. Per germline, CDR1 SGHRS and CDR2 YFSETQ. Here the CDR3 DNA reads TGCGCCAGCAGATTACAGGGCTCTGGGGCCAACGTCCTGACTTTC. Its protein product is CASRLQGSGANVLTF.

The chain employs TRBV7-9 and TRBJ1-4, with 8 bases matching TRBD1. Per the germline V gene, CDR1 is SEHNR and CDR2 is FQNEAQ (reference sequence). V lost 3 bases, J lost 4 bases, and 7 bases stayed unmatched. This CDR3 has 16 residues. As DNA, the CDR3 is TGTGCCAGCAGCTTGGGGACAGGAAAGAGTAATGAAAAACTGTTTTTT. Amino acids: CASSLGTGKSNEKLFF.

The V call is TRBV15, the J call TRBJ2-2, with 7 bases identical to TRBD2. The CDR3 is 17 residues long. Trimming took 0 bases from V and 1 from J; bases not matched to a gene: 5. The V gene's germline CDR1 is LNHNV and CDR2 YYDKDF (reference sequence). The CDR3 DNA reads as TGTGCCACCAGCAGAGATAAGCTAGCGGTGAACACCGGGGAGCTGTTTTTT. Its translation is CATSRDKLAVNTGELFF.